What follows is one T cell receptor beta chain and its context. There is no known antigen for this receptor. Per-nucleotide qualities are absent, and no much larger clonotype sits a single base away. V was cut back by 5 bases and J by 4 bases, leaving a gap of 13 bases between them. CDR1 KGHDR and CDR2 SFDVKD are derived from the germline V gene. The CDR3 covers 14 residues, taking in both the cysteine and the phenylalanine. The entry retains the CDR3 DNA only, 42 bases that are in frame from base 1. The sample originates from a study of EBV T-cell therapy then PD-1 blockade in nasopharyngeal carcinoma (dated by TCRdb to the early 2020s). Genomic DNA was extracted from sorted cells using the Qiagen DNeasy Kit. The immunoSEQ platform was used for deep sequencing of the TCR beta chain. The original pipeline was this. The immunoSEQ Analyzer software was used to analyze the repertoire data. TCRdb took over this immuneACCESS table, retaining in-frame rearrangements with V and J assigned. Such tables are incomplete; in checked studies, under half of the missing clones stem from an unresolved V gene, and the remainder is unexplained. V, J and clone size reflect that table, while D and trimming were determined from the DNA. For this sample the table gives under 20,000 clones, of which roughly 83% were detected only once. 31% of the sample lies in the top ten.

Explained via the paper, the treatment or condition label denotes: AdE1-LMPpoly-expanded autologous EBV-specific T-cell therapy followed by anti-PD-1 nivolumab. The sequence was collected from a man aged 35 to 55 with nasopharyngeal carcinoma. The sequences come from CD8+ T cells from blood, collected at roughly day 34 from a patient whose treatment included autologous EBV-specific T cells and nivolumab. Recombination linked TRBV24-1 to TRBJ1-2; no confident D gene assignment can be made. The CDR3 here reads CATSAPDRFYGYTF. The DNA sequence is TGTGCCACCAGTGCCCCCGACCGCTTCTATGGCTACACCTTC.